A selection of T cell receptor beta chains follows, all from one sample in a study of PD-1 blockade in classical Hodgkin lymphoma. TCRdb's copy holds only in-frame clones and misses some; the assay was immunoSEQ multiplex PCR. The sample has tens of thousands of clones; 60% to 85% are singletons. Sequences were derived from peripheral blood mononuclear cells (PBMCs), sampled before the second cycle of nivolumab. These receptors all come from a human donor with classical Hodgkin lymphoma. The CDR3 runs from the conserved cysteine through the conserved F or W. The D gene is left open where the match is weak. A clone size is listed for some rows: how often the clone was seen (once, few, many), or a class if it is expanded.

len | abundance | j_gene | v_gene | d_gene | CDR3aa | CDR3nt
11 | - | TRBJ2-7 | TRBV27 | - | CASSSGYEQYF | TGTGCCAGCAGTTCCGGTTACGAGCAGTACTTC
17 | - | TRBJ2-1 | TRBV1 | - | CTSSQDLKDRGHNEQFF | TGCACCAGCAGCCAAGATCTTAAGGACAGGGGTCACAATGAGCAGTTCTTC
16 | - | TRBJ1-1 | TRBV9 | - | CASSGGEPFPNTEAFF | TGTGCCAGCAGCGGCGGGGAACCTTTCCCGAACACTGAAGCTTTCTTT
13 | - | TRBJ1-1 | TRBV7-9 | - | CASGEGEYTEAFF | TGTGCCAGCGGGGAGGGGGAGTACACTGAAGCTTTCTTT
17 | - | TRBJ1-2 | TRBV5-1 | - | CASRGSVVAPANYGYTF | TGCGCCAGTAGGGGTTCGGTGGTAGCCCCAGCTAACTATGGCTACACCTTC
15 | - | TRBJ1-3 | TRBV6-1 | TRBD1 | CASGGDRAGGNTIYF | TGTGCCAGCGGAGGTGACAGGGCGGGTGGAAACACCATATATTTT
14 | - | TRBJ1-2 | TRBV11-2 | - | CASSPEGQKDGYTF | TGTGCCAGCAGCCCCGAAGGACAGAAGGATGGCTACACCTTC
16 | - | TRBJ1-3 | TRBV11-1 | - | CASSVPIGELGNTIYF | TGTGCCAGCAGCGTACCGATTGGTGAACTCGGAAACACCATATATTTT
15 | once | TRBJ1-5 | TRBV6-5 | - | CASSLIWDENQPQHF | TGTGCCAGCAGTCTGATCTGGGATGAAAATCAGCCCCAGCATTTT
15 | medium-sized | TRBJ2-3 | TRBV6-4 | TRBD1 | CASSEEGAGTDTQYF | TGTGCCAGCAGTGAAGAGGGGGCTGGTACAGATACGCAGTATTTT
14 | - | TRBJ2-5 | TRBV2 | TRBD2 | CASRPTSGQETQYF | TGTGCCAGCAGGCCGACTAGCGGCCAAGAGACCCAGTACTTC
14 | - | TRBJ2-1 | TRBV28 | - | CASSLLGDYNEQFF | TGTGCCAGCAGTTTATTGGGGGACTACAATGAGCAGTTCTTC
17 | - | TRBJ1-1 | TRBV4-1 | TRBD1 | CASSQGQGMAPATEAFF | TGCGCCAGCAGCCAAGGACAGGGGATGGCTCCGGCCACTGAAGCTTTCTTT